This T cell receptor beta chain was profiled in a study of shared clonotypes between healthy human individuals. With 5 bases removed from V and 0 bases from J, the gap between germline ends came to 17 bases. The CDR3 has 18 amino acids. Germline V gene data show CDR1 as SEHNR and CDR2 as FQNEAQ (reference sequence). The authors sequenced unsorted PBMC DNA on ten immunoSEQ deep assay plates. Assay: immunoSEQ multiplex PCR; the TCRdb copy retains only in-frame clones and omits some. The data contain roughly 500,000 clones, approximately 85% of them singletons. Every donor was a Caucasian adult from Nashville, Tennessee.

The sequenced sample was PBMCs. The receptor's source is a middle-aged woman in good health. Some clones in this sample may be carry-over from other donors' samples. The rearrangement links TRBV7-9 to TRBJ2-6, with D possibly being TRBD1 (6 bases). CDR3 sequence reads: CASSPPGALSSGANVLTF. CDR3 in DNA: TGTGCCAGCAGCCCCCCAGGGGCCCTAAGCTCTGGGGCCAACGTCCTGACTTTC. The full variable domain, in which reference TRBV7-9 and TRBJ2-6 provide the parts outside the CDR3, is DTGVSQNPRHKITKRGQNVTFRCDPISEHNRLYWYRQTLGQGPEFLTYFQNEAQLEKSRLLSDRFSAERPKGSFSTLEIQRTEQGDSAMYLCASSPPGALSSGANVLTFGAGSRLTVL.